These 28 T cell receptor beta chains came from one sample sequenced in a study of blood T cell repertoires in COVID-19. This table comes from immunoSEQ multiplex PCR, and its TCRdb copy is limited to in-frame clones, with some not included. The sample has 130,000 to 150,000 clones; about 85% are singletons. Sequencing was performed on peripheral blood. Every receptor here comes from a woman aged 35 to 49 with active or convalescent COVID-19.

The CDR3 region has the DNA TGTGCCAGCTCACCTTTGGAGTTCTCTGGGGCCAACGTCCTGACTTTC. This encodes CASSPLEFSGANVLTF. The rearrangement links TRBV18 to TRBJ2-6; D unresolved. Trimming cost V 3 bases and J 0 bases, with 9 bases left between them. The CDR3 covers 16 residues. From germline, CDR1 is KGHSH and CDR2 LQKENI.

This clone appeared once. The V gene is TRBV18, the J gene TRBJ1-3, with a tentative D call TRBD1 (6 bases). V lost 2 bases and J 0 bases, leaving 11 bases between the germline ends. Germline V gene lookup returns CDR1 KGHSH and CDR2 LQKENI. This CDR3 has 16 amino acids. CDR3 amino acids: CASSPTGDNSGNTIYF. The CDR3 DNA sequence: TGTGCCAGCTCACCAACCGGGGACAACTCTGGAAACACCATATATTTT.

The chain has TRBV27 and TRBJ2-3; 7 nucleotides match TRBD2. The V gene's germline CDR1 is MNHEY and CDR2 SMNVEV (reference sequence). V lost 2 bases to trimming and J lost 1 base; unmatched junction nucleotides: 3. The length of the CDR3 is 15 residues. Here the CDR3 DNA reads TGTGCCAGCAGTTTAGCGGGAGAGGGCACAGATACGCAGTATTTT. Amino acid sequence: CASSLAGEGTDTQYF.

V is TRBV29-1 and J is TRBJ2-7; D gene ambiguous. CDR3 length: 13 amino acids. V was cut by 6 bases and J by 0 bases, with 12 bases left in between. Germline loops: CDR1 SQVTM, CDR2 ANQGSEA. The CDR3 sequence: CSVSLVNSYEQYF. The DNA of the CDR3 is TGCAGCGTCAGTTTGGTGAACTCCTACGAGCAGTACTTC.

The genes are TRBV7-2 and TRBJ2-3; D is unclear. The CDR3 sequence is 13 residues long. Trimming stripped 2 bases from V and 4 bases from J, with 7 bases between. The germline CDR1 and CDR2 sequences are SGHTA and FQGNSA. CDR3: CASSLSFADTQYF. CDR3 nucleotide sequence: TGTGCCAGCAGCTTATCCTTCGCAGATACGCAGTATTTT.

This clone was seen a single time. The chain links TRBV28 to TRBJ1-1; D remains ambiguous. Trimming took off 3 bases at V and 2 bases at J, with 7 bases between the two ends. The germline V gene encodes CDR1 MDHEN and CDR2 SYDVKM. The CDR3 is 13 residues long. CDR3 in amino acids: CASSFRYNTEAFF. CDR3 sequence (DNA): TGTGCCAGCAGTTTTCGGTACAACACTGAAGCTTTCTTT.

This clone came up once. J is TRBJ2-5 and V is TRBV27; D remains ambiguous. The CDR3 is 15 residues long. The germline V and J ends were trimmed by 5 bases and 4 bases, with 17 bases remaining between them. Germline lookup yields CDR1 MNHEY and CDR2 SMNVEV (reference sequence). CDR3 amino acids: CASSPFRGPRETQYF. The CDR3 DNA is TGTGCCAGCAGTCCGTTCCGAGGTCCGCGAGAGACCCAGTACTTC.

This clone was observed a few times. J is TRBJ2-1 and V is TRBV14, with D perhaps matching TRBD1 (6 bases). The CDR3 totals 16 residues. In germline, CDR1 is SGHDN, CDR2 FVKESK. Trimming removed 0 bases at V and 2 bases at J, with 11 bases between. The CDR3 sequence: CASSQETGDTYNEQFF. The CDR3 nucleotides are TGTGCCAGCAGCCAAGAGACAGGAGATACCTACAATGAGCAGTTCTTC.

In DNA, the CDR3 is TGTGCCAGCAGCTCAGGGTCAGCAAGCAATCAGCCCCAGCATTTT. The encoded protein is CASSSGSASNQPQHF. The V call is TRBV3-1 (or the pseudogene TRBV3-2), the J call TRBJ1-5; D possibly corresponds to TRBD1 (5 bases). The CDR3 spans 15 residues. Germline V gene lookup returns CDR1 LGHDT and CDR2 YNNKEL (reference sequence). V was clipped by 5 bases and J by 1 base, with 12 bases between them.

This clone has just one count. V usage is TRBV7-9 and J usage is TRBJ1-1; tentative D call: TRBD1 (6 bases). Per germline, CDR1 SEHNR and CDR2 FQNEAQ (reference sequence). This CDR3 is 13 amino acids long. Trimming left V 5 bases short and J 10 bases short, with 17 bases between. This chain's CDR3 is CASSPLDSGRAFF. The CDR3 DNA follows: TGTGCCAGCAGCCCGCTGGACAGTGGGCGAGCTTTCTTT.

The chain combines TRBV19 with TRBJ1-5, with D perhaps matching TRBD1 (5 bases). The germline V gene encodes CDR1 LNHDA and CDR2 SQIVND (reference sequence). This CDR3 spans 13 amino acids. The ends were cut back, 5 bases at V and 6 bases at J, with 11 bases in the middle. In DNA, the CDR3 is TGTGCCAGTAGTCCCGGGGGGTTTCAGCCCCAGCATTTT. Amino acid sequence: CASSPGGFQPQHF.

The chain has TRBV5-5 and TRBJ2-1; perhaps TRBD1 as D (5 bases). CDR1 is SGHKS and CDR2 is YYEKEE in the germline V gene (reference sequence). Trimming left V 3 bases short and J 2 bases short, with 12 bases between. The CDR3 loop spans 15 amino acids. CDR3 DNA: TGTGCCAGCAGCTCAGGGTCGGACCCCTACAATGAGCAGTTCTTC. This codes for CASSSGSDPYNEQFF.

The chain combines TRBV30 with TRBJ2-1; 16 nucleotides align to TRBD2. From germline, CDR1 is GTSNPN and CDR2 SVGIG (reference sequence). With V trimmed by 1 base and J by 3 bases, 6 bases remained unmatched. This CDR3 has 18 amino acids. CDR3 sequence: CAWSGKGLAGGHYNEQFF. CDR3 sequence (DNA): TGTGCCTGGAGTGGGAAGGGACTAGCGGGGGGGCACTACAATGAGCAGTTCTTC.

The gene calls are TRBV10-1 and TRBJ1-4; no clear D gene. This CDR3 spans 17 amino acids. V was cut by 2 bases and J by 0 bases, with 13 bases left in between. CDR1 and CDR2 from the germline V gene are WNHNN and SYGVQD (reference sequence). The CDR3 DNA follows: TGCGCCAGCAGTGAGAATCCAGGTGCCACAACTAATGAAAAACTGTTTTTT. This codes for CASSENPGATTNEKLFF.

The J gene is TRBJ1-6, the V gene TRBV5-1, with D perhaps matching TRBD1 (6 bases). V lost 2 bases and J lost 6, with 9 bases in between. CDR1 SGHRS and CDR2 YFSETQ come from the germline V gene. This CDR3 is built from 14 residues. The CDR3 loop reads CASSLAGANSPLHF. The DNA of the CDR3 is TGCGCCAGCAGCTTAGCAGGGGCTAATTCACCCCTCCACTTT.

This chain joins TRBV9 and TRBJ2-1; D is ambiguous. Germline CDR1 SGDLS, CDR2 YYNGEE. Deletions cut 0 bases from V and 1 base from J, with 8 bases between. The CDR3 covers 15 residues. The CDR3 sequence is CASSVATDSYNEQFF. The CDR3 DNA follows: TGTGCCAGCAGCGTAGCAACAGATTCCTACAATGAGCAGTTCTTC.

This chain's CDR3 is CASSLGAGGTQYF. In DNA form, the CDR3 reads TGCGCCAGCAGCTTGGGTGCCGGAGGTACGCAGTATTTT. The chain recombines TRBV5-1 with TRBJ2-3; possibly TRBD2 for D (5 bases). The CDR3 length is 13 residues. CDR1 and CDR2 (germline): SGHRS, YFSETQ. V lost 0 bases, J lost 8 bases, and 10 bases lay in between.

The CDR3, as DNA: TGCGCCAGCAGCTCTGGGGACTTAAGCACAGATACGCAGTATTTT. It yields the protein CASSSGDLSTDTQYF. The chain carries TRBV5-1 and TRBJ2-3; D possibly corresponds to TRBD2 (6 bases). Between the trimmed V and J ends, which lost 3 bases and 0 bases, there was a span of 11 bases. Germline V CDR1 and CDR2: SGHRS, YFSETQ. The CDR3 covers 15 residues.

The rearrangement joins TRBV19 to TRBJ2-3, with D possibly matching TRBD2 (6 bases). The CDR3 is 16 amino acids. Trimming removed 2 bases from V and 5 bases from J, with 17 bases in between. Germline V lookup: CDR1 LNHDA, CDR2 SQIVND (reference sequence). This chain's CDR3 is CASSITSQLRGDTQYF. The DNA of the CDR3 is TGTGCCAGTAGTATAACTAGCCAACTGAGGGGAGATACGCAGTATTTT.

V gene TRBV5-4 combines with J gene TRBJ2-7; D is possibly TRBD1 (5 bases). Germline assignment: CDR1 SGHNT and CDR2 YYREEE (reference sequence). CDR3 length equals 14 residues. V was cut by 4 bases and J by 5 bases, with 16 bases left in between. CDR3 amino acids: CASSRLGAVHEQYF. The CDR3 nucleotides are TGTGCCAGCAGCCGCTTAGGGGCAGTCCACGAGCAGTACTTC.

CDR3: CASSQVRGRASDTQYF. CDR3 DNA: TGCGCCAGCAGCCAAGTTAGGGGGCGCGCCTCCGATACGCAGTATTTT. This chain joins TRBV4-3 and TRBJ2-3; 7 nucleotides agree with TRBD1. Germline V gene data show CDR1 as LGHNA and CDR2 as YSLEER. The CDR3 sequence is 16 residues long. With 1 base clipped from V and 6 bases from J, the junction kept 10 bases outside the gene matches.

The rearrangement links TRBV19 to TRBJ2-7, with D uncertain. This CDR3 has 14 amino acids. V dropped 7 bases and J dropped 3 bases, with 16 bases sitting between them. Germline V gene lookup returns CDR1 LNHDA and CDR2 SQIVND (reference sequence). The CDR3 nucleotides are TGTGCCAGTAATCCCCTGCGGTGGAGCTACGAGCAGTACTTC. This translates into CASNPLRWSYEQYF.

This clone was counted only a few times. The CDR3 sequence: CASSLGGTGAEQYF. The CDR3 DNA is TGTGCCAGCAGCTTAGGGGGGACAGGGGCAGAGCAGTACTTC. This sequence joins TRBV13 and TRBJ2-7, with 10 bases lining up with TRBD1. Unmatched junction bases numbered 3, after V lost 0 bases and J lost 7 bases. This CDR3 has 14 residues. The germline CDR1 and CDR2 sequences are PRHDT and FYEKMQ (reference sequence).

The CDR3 DNA reads as TGTGCCAGCAGCCTTGGGACAGGGGGCCGAGGTGGCTACACCTTC. It specifies CASSLGTGGRGGYTF. The J gene is TRBJ1-2, the V gene TRBV14, with TRBD1 matching 12 bases. The V and J ends lost 4 bases and 7 bases, in that order; junction bases with no gene match: 7. Germline V lookup: CDR1 SGHDN, CDR2 FVKESK. The CDR3 is 15 amino acids.

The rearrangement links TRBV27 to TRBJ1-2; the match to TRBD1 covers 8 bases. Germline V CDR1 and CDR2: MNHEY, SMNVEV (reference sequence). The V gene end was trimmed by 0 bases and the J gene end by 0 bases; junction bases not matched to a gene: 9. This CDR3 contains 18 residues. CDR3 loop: CASSLSLDRGLANYGYTF. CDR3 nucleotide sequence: TGTGCCAGCAGTTTATCCCTCGACAGGGGACTCGCTAACTATGGCTACACCTTC.

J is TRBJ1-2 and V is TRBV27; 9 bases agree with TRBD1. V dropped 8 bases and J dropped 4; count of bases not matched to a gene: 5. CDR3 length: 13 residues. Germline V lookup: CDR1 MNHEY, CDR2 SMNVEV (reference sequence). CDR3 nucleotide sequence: TGTGCCAGCGGCCAGACAGGGGGCTATGGCTACACCTTC. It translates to CASGQTGGYGYTF.

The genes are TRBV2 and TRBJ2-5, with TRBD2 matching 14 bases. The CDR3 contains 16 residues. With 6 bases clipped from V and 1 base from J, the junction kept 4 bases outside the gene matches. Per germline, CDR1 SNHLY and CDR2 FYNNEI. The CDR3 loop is CASSFGTSGGQETQYF. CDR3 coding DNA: TGTGCCAGCAGCTTCGGGACTAGCGGGGGCCAAGAGACCCAGTACTTC. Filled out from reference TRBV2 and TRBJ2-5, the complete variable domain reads EPEVTQTPSHQVTQMGQEVILRCVPISNHLYFYWYRQILGQKVEFLVSFYNNEISEKSEIFDDQFSVERPDGSNFTLKIRSTKLEDSAMYFCASSFGTSGGQETQYFGPGTRLLVL.

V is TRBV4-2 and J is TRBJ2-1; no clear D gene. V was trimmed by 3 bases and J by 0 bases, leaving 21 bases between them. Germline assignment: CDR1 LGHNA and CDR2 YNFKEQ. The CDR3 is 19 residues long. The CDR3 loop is CASSQYPSLSMSSYNEQFF. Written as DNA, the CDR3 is TGTGCCAGCAGCCAGTACCCTTCGTTGTCGATGAGCTCCTACAATGAGCAGTTCTTC.